This passage covers 6 T cell receptor beta chains from one sample sequenced in a study of CD8 T cells in ankylosing spondylitis. TCRdb ran MiXCR on the 5' RACE reads and lists one entry per CDR3 protein. The sample lists some 120,000 distinct CDR3 sequences; over 6.5% were seen once. Sequenced material: blood, either unsorted or a sorted T cell fraction (not recorded which). These receptors were collected from a male donor with ankylosing spondylitis or in good health (not recorded which).

This clonotype was recorded at least ten times. The chain is built from TRBV4-2 and TRBJ2-2; possibly TRBD1 for D (6 bases). CDR1 is LGHNA and CDR2 is YNFKEQ in the germline V gene. The CDR3 sequence is 17 residues long. Trimming pared 0 bases from V and 5 bases from J, leaving 16 bases between. The CDR3 loop reads CASSQEEQGGWTGELFF. DNA of the CDR3: TGTGCCAGCAGCCAAGAAGAACAGGGCGGATGGACCGGGGAGCTGTTTTTT.

The sample holds many counts of this clonotype. The chain carries TRBV20-1 and TRBJ2-5; a possible D gene is TRBD2 (6 bases). Trimming stripped 4 bases from V and 5 bases from J, with 11 bases between. Germline CDR1 reads DFQATT; CDR2 reads SNEGSKA (reference sequence). The CDR3 is made up of 12 amino acids. CDR3 sequence (DNA): TGCAGTGCTACCATAGCGGCGGAGACCCAGTACTTC. It codes for CSATIAAETQYF.

Many counts were recorded for this clonotype. The genes are TRBV20-1 and TRBJ2-5; D is ambiguous. The germline CDR1 and CDR2 sequences are DFQATT and SNEGSKA (reference sequence). The CDR3 covers 14 residues. The germline V and J ends were trimmed by 3 bases and 3 bases, with 14 bases remaining between them. CDR3 in amino acids: CSASWSASKETQYF. CDR3 nucleotide sequence: TGCAGTGCTAGCTGGTCGGCTTCTAAAGAGACCCAGTACTTC.

Ten or more counts support this clonotype. The rearrangement links TRBV5-1 to TRBJ2-1; 9 bases are a match to TRBD2. The CDR3 has 14 amino acids. Trimming at V came to 0 bases and at J to 8 bases, leaving 3 bases not matched to a gene. CDR1 SGHRS and CDR2 YFSETQ come from the germline V gene. As DNA, the CDR3 is TGCGCCAGCAGCTTGGTAGCGGGAGTTGATGAGCAGTTCTTC. Encoded protein: CASSLVAGVDEQFF.

This clonotype was counted at least ten times. The gene calls are TRBV5-1 and TRBJ2-3; TRBD2 matches at 8 bases. Germline loops: CDR1 SGHRS, CDR2 YFSETQ. CDR3 length: 14 amino acids. Germline trimming cut 1 base from V and 4 bases from J; bases unmatched to any gene: 2. The CDR3 bases are TGCGCCAGCAGCTTGAGGCGGGGGGCAGATACGCAGTATTTT. This translates into CASSLRRGADTQYF.

This clonotype was picked up a small number of times. The rearrangement uses TRBV5-1 and TRBJ1-4, with D possibly matching TRBD1 (5 bases). Per germline, CDR1 SGHRS and CDR2 YFSETQ. The CDR3 extends over 16 amino acids. V shed 4 bases and J shed 5 bases, with 18 bases lying between them. The CDR3 DNA sequence: TGCGCCAGCAGCGCCTCCGGGACGGGAGAGAATGAAAAACTGTTTTTT. Protein product: CASSASGTGENEKLFF.